The clone carrying this T cell receptor beta chain was detected ten times or more. What it recognizes is unknown. These data belong to a study of T cells in Graves' hyperthyroidism and ophthalmopathy. In the study overall: Peripheral blood draws took place at initial diagnosis, ahead of any treatment. Study-level results: Before onset, ophthalmopathy was predicted by the model a median around 6.2 months earlier.

With V trimmed by 5 bases and J by 4 bases, 8 bases remained unmatched. In germline, CDR1 is SGHTA, CDR2 FQGTGA. This CDR3 has 15 residues. TCR beta CDR3 region amplification was performed from RNA transcripts. The study used the HTBI primer set for a first-round RT-PCR of the TCR CDR3. TCRdb re-analysed the multiplex PCR reads in MiXCR, keeping a single row per CDR3 protein. The sample has 690,000 or so distinct CDR3 sequences; 15% to 20% are singletons. In patients aged 18 to 65, hyperthyroidism was newly diagnosed, with duration under 2 months. Exclusion criteria comprised uncontrolled infection, other autoimmune disease, pregnancy or lactation.

The source of this sequence is a woman between 50 and 59 years old with Graves' hyperthyroidism that later progressed to Graves' ophthalmopathy. The chain is built from TRBV7-3 and TRBJ2-1, with 7 nucleotides matching TRBD2. Material: blood. CDR3 sequence: CASSPSHGGYNEQFF. The DNA for the CDR3 is TGTGCCAGCAGCCCTTCCCACGGGGGGTACAATGAGCAGTTCTTC.